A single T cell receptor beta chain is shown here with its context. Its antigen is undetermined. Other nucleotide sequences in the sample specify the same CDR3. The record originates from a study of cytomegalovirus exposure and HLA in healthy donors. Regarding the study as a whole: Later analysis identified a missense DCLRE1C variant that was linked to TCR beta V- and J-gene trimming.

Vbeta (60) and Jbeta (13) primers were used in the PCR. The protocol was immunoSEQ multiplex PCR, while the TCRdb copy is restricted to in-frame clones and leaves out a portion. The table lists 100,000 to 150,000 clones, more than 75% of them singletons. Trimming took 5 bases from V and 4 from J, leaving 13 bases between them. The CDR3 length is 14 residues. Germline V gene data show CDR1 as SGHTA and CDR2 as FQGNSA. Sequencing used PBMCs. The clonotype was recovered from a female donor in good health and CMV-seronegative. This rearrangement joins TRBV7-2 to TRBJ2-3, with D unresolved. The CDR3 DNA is TGTGCCAGCAGCCCCGACGTGGGCGCAGATACGCAGTATTTT. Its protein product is CASSPDVGADTQYF.